The 22 T cell receptor beta chains presented below share a single source sample, sequenced in a study of cytomegalovirus exposure and HLA in healthy donors. 60 Vbeta and 13 Jbeta primers were used in PCR. Clones were sequenced by immunoSEQ multiplex PCR, and TCRdb holds only the in-frame ones, with some missing. The sample consists of more than 95,000 clones, about 81% of them appearing once. Material: PBMCs. The receptor source for this set is a woman aged 25-40 years in good health and CMV-seronegative.

This clone was seen a few times. The rearrangement uses TRBV7-9 and TRBJ1-2; D unclear. CDR1 and CDR2 (germline): SEHNR, FQNEAQ (reference sequence). The CDR3 has 13 residues. The V and J ends lost 0 bases and 8 bases respectively, with 10 bases between them. CDR3 residues: CASSLASGNGYTF. The CDR3 coding sequence is TGTGCCAGCAGCTTAGCATCCGGGAACGGCTACACCTTC.

This chain links TRBV5-1 with TRBJ2-7, with 8 bases that match TRBD2. V trimming: 5 bases; J trimming: 7 bases; junction bases outside the gene matches: 11. This CDR3 is built from 14 residues. Germline V gene data show CDR1 as SGHRS and CDR2 as YFSETQ. CDR3 coding DNA: TGCGCCAGCAGTCAAACGGGAGGGCCGGGGGAGCAGTACTTC. Translation gives CASSQTGGPGEQYF.

The chain recombines TRBV9 with TRBJ2-3, with 11 bases that match TRBD2. The junction had 10 bases not matched to a gene; V was cut back by 4 bases and J by 6 bases. Germline V gene sequence: CDR1 SGDLS, CDR2 YYNGEE. The CDR3 is made up of 16 amino acids. CDR3 sequence: CASSIGLAGLVDTQYF. The CDR3 coding sequence is TGTGCCAGCAGCATCGGACTAGCGGGCCTTGTGGATACGCAGTATTTT.

This sequence joins TRBV5-4 and TRBJ1-1; 8 bases agree with TRBD1. CDR3 length: 16 amino acids. V dropped 2 bases and J dropped 5; count of bases not matched to a gene: 11. Germline V CDR1 and CDR2: SGHNT, YYREEE (reference sequence). This CDR3 reads CASSLNRGAARTEAFF. The CDR3 nucleotides read TGTGCCAGCAGCTTAAACAGGGGGGCGGCGAGGACTGAAGCTTTCTTT.

This clone was found a few times. V gene TRBV5-1 combines with J gene TRBJ1-2; TRBD1 is a possible D gene (5 bases). The length of the CDR3 is 15 residues. Trimming removed 0 bases at V and 7 bases at J, with 16 bases between. CDR1 and CDR2 (germline): SGHRS, YFSETQ. The CDR3 nucleotides read TGCGCCAGCAGCTTGGAACAGGTATTGGGAACTGGCTACACCTTC. Translated, it gives CASSLEQVLGTGYTF.

This clone showed up just once. The V call is TRBV29-1, the J call TRBJ2-4, with 8 nucleotides matching TRBD2. CDR1 SQVTM and CDR2 ANQGSEA come from the germline V gene. CDR3 size: 14 residues. V lost 6 bases to trimming and J lost 0 bases; unmatched junction nucleotides: 4. DNA of the CDR3: TGCAGCGTGAGCGGGGGCCTAGCCAAAAACATTCAGTACTTC. It yields the protein CSVSGGLAKNIQYF.

The chain carries TRBV5-4 and TRBJ1-1; tentatively, D is TRBD1 (6 bases). Germline assignment: CDR1 SGHNT and CDR2 YYREEE (reference sequence). This CDR3 comprises 15 residues. Deletions cut 0 bases from V and 8 bases from J, with 17 bases between. CDR3 coding DNA: TGTGCCAGCAGCTTGGTCGGGGGGCGGAAGGGAGAAGCTTTCTTT. It specifies CASSLVGGRKGEAFF.

J is TRBJ2-1 and V is TRBV7-2, with a possible D match to TRBD2 (5 bases). Trimming cost V 4 bases and J 3 bases, with 10 bases left between them. CDR1 SGHTA and CDR2 FQGNSA come from the germline V gene. This CDR3 is 14 amino acids long. The CDR3 reads CASSYGLDYNEQFF. CDR3 DNA sequence: TGTGCCAGCAGCTACGGACTTGACTACAATGAGCAGTTCTTC.

V and J are TRBV18 and TRBJ1-1; no clear D. V lost 6 bases, J lost 0 bases, and 11 bases lay in between. Looked up from germline, CDR1 is KGHSH and CDR2 is LQKENI. The CDR3 runs 14 residues. The CDR3 bases are TGTGCCAGCTCCCGGGGTGGAATGAACACTGAAGCTTTCTTT. Translation: CASSRGGMNTEAFF.

The V and J genes are TRBV19 and TRBJ2-2, with D possibly TRBD1 on 6 matching bases. From germline, CDR1 is LNHDA and CDR2 SQIVND (reference sequence). V was cut by 4 bases and J by 5 bases, with 14 bases left in between. The CDR3 has 15 residues. As DNA, the CDR3 is TGTGCCAGTAGTACACAGGGAATTAGAACCGGGGAGCTGTTTTTT. It codes for CASSTQGIRTGELFF.

This clone came up once. J is TRBJ1-5 and V is TRBV7-3; tentatively, D is TRBD1 (5 bases). The V gene's germline CDR1 is SGHTA and CDR2 FQGTGA. The CDR3 sequence is 17 residues long. Trimming stripped 2 bases from V and 0 bases from J, with 14 bases between. CDR3 in amino acids: CASSLALTDYSNQPQHF. The CDR3 coding sequence is TGTGCCAGCAGCTTAGCGTTGACAGATTATAGCAATCAGCCCCAGCATTTT.

This clone was seen only a few times. The rearrangement links TRBV6-6 to TRBJ1-1; D unclear. Trimming stripped 3 bases from V and 0 bases from J, with 11 bases between. Germline V gives CDR1 MNHNY, CDR2 SVGAGI (reference sequence). The CDR3 covers 15 residues. CDR3 in amino acids: CASSYLGRMNTEAFF. CDR3 nucleotides: TGTGCCAGCAGTTATCTGGGCCGGATGAACACTGAAGCTTTCTTT.

In regard to this clone: One end of the junction fails to match germline, which may point to a read error. V is TRBV29-1 and J is TRBJ2-1; 10 bases are a match to TRBD1. Per the germline V gene, CDR1 is SQVTM and CDR2 is ANQGSEA. The CDR3 loop spans 16 amino acids. CDR3 loop: CSAEPGTGANYNEQFF. CDR3 in DNA: TGCAGCGCTGAACCCGGGACAGGGGCGAATTACAATGAGCAGTTCTTC.

The rearrangement joins TRBV6-4 to TRBJ2-3; weak D call: TRBD2 (7 bases). Looked up from germline, CDR1 is MRHNA and CDR2 is SNTAGT. The CDR3 sequence is 15 residues long. V lost 2 bases, J lost 6 bases, and 15 bases lay in between. The CDR3 bases are TGTGCCAGCAGTGACGGAGGGGGGGCCGGGGATACGCAGTATTTT. Protein: CASSDGGGAGDTQYF.

The V gene is TRBV28, the J gene TRBJ1-4; no reliable D call. With 6 bases removed from V and 2 bases from J, the gap between germline ends came to 10 bases. The V gene's germline CDR1 is MDHEN and CDR2 SYDVKM. This CDR3 contains 14 residues. The CDR3 nucleotides are TGTGCCAGCAGCCGGGAAATTACTAATGAAAAACTGTTTTTT. Translated, it gives CASSREITNEKLFF.

The rearrangement uses TRBV6-6 and TRBJ1-3; D is unresolved. Germline assignment: CDR1 MNHNY and CDR2 SVGAGI (reference sequence). Trimming cost V 10 bases and J 1 base, with 14 bases left between them. This CDR3 region has 14 residues. The CDR3 region has the DNA TGTGCCACGCAAGATAGAACGTCTGGAAACACCATATATTTT. Protein sequence: CATQDRTSGNTIYF.

This clone was observed a single time. CDR3 loop: CASSSLYSNQPQHF. CDR3 DNA: TGTGCCAGCAGCTCTCTTTATAGCAATCAGCCCCAGCATTTT. The chain recombines TRBV13 with TRBJ1-5; D gene uncertain. Trimming took 4 bases from V and 0 from J, leaving 7 bases between them. The CDR3 spans 14 residues. Germline CDR1 PRHDT, CDR2 FYEKMQ (reference sequence).

This rearrangement joins TRBV5-8 to TRBJ2-7; 9 bases fit TRBD1. Germline lookup yields CDR1 SGHTS and CDR2 YDEGEE. V gave up 3 bases and J gave up 2 bases; unmatched junction bases: 6. The CDR3 consists of 15 residues. CDR3 protein: CASSSPGQGAYEQYF. The CDR3 coding sequence is TGTGCCAGCAGCTCCCCGGGACAGGGAGCCTACGAGCAGTACTTC. The variable domain in full, with the rest retrieved from reference TRBV5-8 and TRBJ2-7, is EAGVTQSPTHLIKTRGQQATLRCSPISGHTSVYWYQQALGLGLQFLLWYDEGEERNRGNFPPRFSGRQFPNYSSELNVNALELEDSALYLCASSSPGQGAYEQYFGPGTRLTVT.

Here the CDR3 reads CASSGRGSYEQYF. The CDR3 nucleotides are TGTGCCAGTAGTGGAAGAGGTTCCTACGAGCAGTACTTC. J is TRBJ2-7 and V is TRBV19; D is unresolved. The CDR3 length is 13 residues. Germline CDR1 LNHDA, CDR2 SQIVND (reference sequence). Deletions cut 5 bases from V and 1 base from J, with 9 bases between.

This sequence joins TRBV9 and TRBJ1-2; D gene uncertain. The germline V and J ends were trimmed by 6 bases and 0 bases, with 15 bases remaining between them. The CDR3 loop spans 15 amino acids. The germline V gene encodes CDR1 SGDLS and CDR2 YYNGEE. CDR3 nucleotide sequence: TGTGCCAGCACCAAAATGGGCAATTCTAACTATGGCTACACCTTC. It translates to CASTKMGNSNYGYTF.

This clone has only a few counts. This chain connects TRBV4-3 to TRBJ1-2, with 8 bases matching TRBD1. Germline V gene data show CDR1 as LGHNA and CDR2 as YSLEER. CDR3 length: 14 amino acids. V lost 3 bases, J lost 5 bases, and 5 bases stayed unmatched. The CDR3 loop is CASSQGTGGYGYTF. CDR3 nucleotide sequence: TGCGCCAGCAGCCAGGGGACAGGTGGATATGGCTACACCTTC.

This chain joins TRBV30 and TRBJ1-3; D not certain. The V gene's germline CDR1 is GTSNPN and CDR2 SVGIG (reference sequence). V was cut by 4 bases and J by 1 base, with 5 bases left in between. The CDR3 spans 12 residues. This chain's CDR3 is CAWKRSGNTIYF. CDR3 bases: TGTGCCTGGAAGCGGTCTGGAAACACCATATATTTT.